This passage covers 18 T cell receptor beta chains from one sample sequenced in a study of blood T cell repertoires in COVID-19 (dated by TCRdb to 2018 to 2020). To prepare the library, the immunoSEQ multiplex PCR assay was applied. The source is immuneACCESS, and TCRdb retained only in-frame sequences with V and J called. Part of the clones is not carried over; for the studies checked, unresolved V genes explain less than half of this, and the remainder is unexplained. Here the sample has roughly 6,100 clones; roughly 80% occur a single time. Under 9.5% of the sample rests with the top ten. Sequencing used peripheral blood. The receptors stem from a human donor with active COVID-19. The donor label of this sample is uncertain.

This chain links TRBV3-1 (or the pseudogene TRBV3-2) with TRBJ2-3; 9 bases are shared with TRBD2. V shed 0 bases, J shed 4 bases, and the junction held 2 bases outside the gene matches. This CDR3 has 15 amino acids. The germline CDR1 and CDR2 sequences are LGHDT and YNNKEL (reference sequence). In DNA, the CDR3 is TGTGCCAGCAGCCAAGATCGACTAGCGGCAGATACGCAGTATTTT. Residues: CASSQDRLAADTQYF.

The chain is built from TRBV19 and TRBJ2-3; 12 bases align to TRBD2. CDR3 length equals 16 residues. Germline CDR1 reads LNHDA; CDR2 reads SQIVND (reference sequence). Losses at the gene ends were 5 bases for V and 2 bases for J; bases not matched to a gene: 5. The CDR3 sequence: CASSPWTSGDTDTQYF. As DNA, the CDR3 is TGTGCCAGTAGTCCCTGGACTAGCGGGGACACAGATACGCAGTATTTT.

This clone appeared once. The chain uses TRBV4-2 and TRBJ1-2; 8 bases match TRBD1. J was trimmed by 0 bases and V by 4 bases; bases with no gene match: 7. CDR3 length equals 16 residues. Germline-derived CDR1 and CDR2 are LGHNA and YNFKEQ. CDR3 DNA sequence: TGTGCCAGCAGCCCCCAGACAGGGGTATCTAACTATGGCTACACCTTC. It encodes CASSPQTGVSNYGYTF.

This clone was seen more than once but under ten times. The J gene is TRBJ2-7, the V gene TRBV29-1, with unresolved D. The CDR3 runs to 11 residues. The germline CDR1 and CDR2 sequences are SQVTM and ANQGSEA. V lost 5 bases, J lost 6 bases, and 11 bases lay in between. This CDR3 reads CSVLPHGEQYV. In DNA form, the CDR3 reads TGCAGCGTTCTACCCCACGGCGAGCAGTACGTC.

This clone was found a few times. This sequence joins TRBV9 and TRBJ1-3; TRBD1 might be the D (5 bases). In germline, CDR1 is SGDLS, CDR2 YYNGEE. Trimming removed 3 bases from V and 4 bases from J, with 20 bases in between. CDR3 length equals 17 residues. The CDR3 loop reads CASSAEDGGGLGNTIYF. The CDR3 DNA sequence: TGTGCCAGCAGCGCAGAAGACGGGGGAGGTTTGGGAAACACCATATATTTT.

The chain carries TRBV27 and TRBJ1-2, with a weak D call TRBD1 (6 bases). The CDR3 extends over 19 amino acids. Deletions cut 1 base from V and 7 bases from J, with 28 bases between. From germline, CDR1 is MNHEY and CDR2 SMNVEV (reference sequence). CDR3 sequence reads: CASSLYGPRWGLGGLGYTF. CDR3 in DNA: TGTGCCAGCAGTTTATATGGACCGCGTTGGGGTTTGGGGGGGCTTGGCTACACCTTC.

This clone was found a few times. The rearrangement joins TRBV7-9 to TRBJ1-6; tentative D call: TRBD1 (5 bases). CDR3 length: 15 amino acids. Germline-derived CDR1 and CDR2 are SEHNR and FQNEAQ (reference sequence). The V gene lost 3 bases and the J gene lost 3 bases, with 9 bases spanning the gap. Written as DNA, the CDR3 is TGTGCCAGCAGCTTTCTGACAGACTATAATTCACCCCTCCACTTT. The encoded protein is CASSFLTDYNSPLHF.

The rearrangement uses TRBV9 and TRBJ2-7, with D maybe TRBD1 (6 bases). Germline V gene data show CDR1 as SGDLS and CDR2 as YYNGEE. The CDR3 is 13 amino acids. Deletions cut 0 bases from V and 6 bases from J, with 10 bases between. CDR3 DNA sequence: TGTGCCAGCAGCGTAGTCCAGGGGCGCGAGCAGTACTTC. It codes for CASSVVQGREQYF.

This chain connects TRBV7-3 to TRBJ2-2, with 9 bases identical to TRBD2. Germline V gene data show CDR1 as SGHTA and CDR2 as FQGTGA. There are 16 residues in the CDR3. V shed 5 bases, J shed 0 bases, and the junction held 4 bases outside the gene matches. CDR3: CASSLRLAANTGELFF. The CDR3 DNA follows: TGTGCCAGCAGCCTCCGACTAGCGGCGAACACCGGGGAGCTGTTTTTT.

The chain has TRBV9 and TRBJ2-1; D is perhaps TRBD1 (6 bases). The CDR3 is made up of 16 amino acids. The germline gives CDR1 SGDLS, CDR2 YYNGEE. Trimming took 0 bases from V and 3 from J, leaving 13 bases between them. CDR3 sequence: CASSVGGLAVYNEQFF. The CDR3 coding sequence is TGTGCCAGCAGCGTAGGGGGGCTAGCAGTCTACAATGAGCAGTTCTTC.

The chain employs TRBV6-5 and TRBJ2-7; no clear D gene. The germline CDR1 and CDR2 sequences are MNHEY and SVGAGI. The CDR3 extends over 10 amino acids. The V gene lost 8 bases and the J gene lost 3 bases, with 5 bases spanning the gap. The CDR3 region is CASGFYEQYV. The CDR3 region has the DNA TGTGCCAGCGGCTTCTACGAGCAGTACGTC.

The chain employs TRBV2 and TRBJ1-4, with TRBD1 identical over 7 bases. This CDR3 comprises 17 residues. Germline V gives CDR1 SNHLY, CDR2 FYNNEI. Trimming removed 6 bases from V and 0 bases from J; junction bases left unmatched: 10. CDR3 residues: CASSRDSPGATNEKLFF. The CDR3 DNA is TGTGCCAGCAGCCGGGACAGCCCGGGGGCAACTAATGAAAAACTGTTTTTT.

The rearrangement joins TRBV21-1 to TRBJ1-1; the D segment call TRBD1 is taken from the table without a DNA check. TRBV21-1 is listed as a pseudogene. The length of the CDR3 is 21 residues. CDR3 DNA: TGTGCCAGCAGCACCCCCAGGGGGCGAACGGGGGAGGTAAGTCCGAACGGTGAAGCTTTCTTT. Encoded protein: CASSTPRGRTGEVSPNGEAFF.

The CDR3, as DNA: TGTGCCAGCACCCCCCTAGCGCACTCCTACAATGAGCAGTTCTTC. Translation: CASTPLAHSYNEQFF. The chain is built from TRBV19 and TRBJ2-1; possible D gene TRBD2, 6 bases. The germline V gene encodes CDR1 LNHDA and CDR2 SQIVND (reference sequence). The CDR3 is 15 residues long. V was trimmed by 9 bases and J by 0 bases, leaving 15 bases between them.

This clone was seen a few times. The CDR3 loop is CASTKAYLTSGDAYNEQFF. The CDR3 DNA follows: TGTGCCAGCACCAAAGCGTACTTAACTAGCGGGGATGCCTACAATGAGCAGTTCTTC. The chain links TRBV9 to TRBJ2-1; TRBD2 agrees at 10 bases. The V segment lost 6 bases and the J segment 2 bases; nucleotides outside the gene matches: 17. The CDR3 is 19 amino acids. Germline-derived CDR1 and CDR2 are SGDLS and YYNGEE.

The CDR3 DNA sequence: TGTGCCAGCAGGGAAGGGGGGGACCTCTACGAGCAGTACGTC. As protein: CASREGGDLYEQYV. The rearrangement uses TRBV6-6 and TRBJ2-7, with D perhaps TRBD2 (7 bases). The V end lost 6 bases, the J end lost 3 bases, and 15 bases lay between the germline ends. Germline V gene sequence: CDR1 MNHNY, CDR2 SVGAGI (reference sequence). The CDR3 spans 14 residues.

The gene calls are TRBV5-1 and TRBJ2-5; no clear D gene. Germline-derived CDR1 and CDR2 are SGHRS and YFSETQ. The CDR3 is 11 residues long. V dropped 3 bases and J dropped 2 bases, with 2 bases sitting between them. The CDR3 DNA is TGCGCCAGCAGCTCGCAAGAGACCCAGTACTTC. This gives the protein CASSSQETQYF.

This clone appeared a single time. V and J are TRBV20-1 and TRBJ1-2; 12 positions agree with TRBD1. V trimming: 3 bases; J trimming: 4 bases; junction bases outside the gene matches: 15. In germline, CDR1 is DFQATT, CDR2 SNEGSKA (reference sequence). This CDR3 contains 18 residues. The CDR3 nucleotides are TGCAGTGCTAGTGGCCTCGGGACAGGGGGCGTCTATTCCTATGGCTACACCTTC. The encoded protein is CSASGLGTGGVYSYGYTF.